The 4 T cell receptor beta chains in this list originate from one sample, sequenced in a study of blood T cell repertoires in COVID-19. The method was immunoSEQ multiplex PCR; TCRdb's version includes in-frame clones alone and lacks a portion of them. The sample contains 350,000 or so clones, around 89% of which appear only once. Specimen: peripheral blood. These receptors all come from a woman aged 25 to 39 with COVID-19, enrolled during active disease.

This clone was detected once. Written as DNA, the CDR3 is TGTGCCAGCGGTAGGGGGCCATTCTCGTGGGAGCAGTTCTTC. As protein: CASGRGPFSWEQFF. V gene TRBV6-5 combines with J gene TRBJ2-1; 7 positions match TRBD1. CDR3 size: 14 residues. From germline, CDR1 is MNHEY and CDR2 SVGAGI. V trimming: 8 bases; J trimming: 10 bases; junction bases outside the gene matches: 14.

Points on this clone: At one of its ends the junction is not consistent with the germline gene, which may arise from a read error. J is TRBJ1-2 and V is TRBV29-1, with 9 bases fitting TRBD1. This CDR3 spans 12 amino acids. CDR1 SQVTM and CDR2 ANQGSEA come from the germline V gene. The CDR3 region has the DNA TGCAGCGTTCGGGAAAACTGGGACAGGGCCTCCTTC. Protein: CSVRENWDRASF.

The V gene is TRBV9, the J gene TRBJ2-2; tentative D call: TRBD2 (5 bases). V lost 4 bases and J 4 bases, leaving 14 bases between the germline ends. Germline CDR1 SGDLS, CDR2 YYNGEE. This CDR3 spans 15 amino acids. In DNA form, the CDR3 reads TGTGCCAGCAGCATGAGAGCCGGGGTCACCGGGGAGCTGTTTTTT. Its protein is CASSMRAGVTGELFF.

The chain uses TRBV28 and TRBJ1-1, with D possibly being TRBD1 (5 bases). Germline V CDR1 and CDR2: MDHEN, SYDVKM. The V gene lost 6 bases and the J gene lost 5 bases, with 16 bases spanning the gap. The CDR3 length is 14 residues. The CDR3 reads CASSPGPFGTEAFF. The CDR3 DNA reads as TGTGCCAGCAGCCCAGGGCCCTTCGGAACTGAAGCTTTCTTT.